The clone carrying this T cell receptor (beta chain) turned up a few times. The data are from a study of identical twins. TCRdb re-derived calls from the 5' RACE reads in MiXCR, one entry per CDR3 protein. Here the sample spans about 190,000 distinct CDR3 sequences, 15% to 20% being singletons. J gave up 4 bases and V 3 bases, and 9 bases lay outside the gene matches. Germline CDR1 reads DFQATT; CDR2 reads SNEGSKA (reference sequence). This CDR3 region has 15 residues. The sample was also linked to a second study, of T cells expressing NK-cell markers.

Sequencing input: CD8+ T cells sorted from blood. The chain couples TRBV20-1 to TRBJ2-7; 10 positions agree with TRBD2. The source is a woman younger than 35 in good health. Here the CDR3 reads CSASLLAGASYEQYF. In nucleotides, the CDR3 is TGCAGTGCTAGTCTGCTAGCGGGAGCAAGTTACGAGCAGTACTTC.